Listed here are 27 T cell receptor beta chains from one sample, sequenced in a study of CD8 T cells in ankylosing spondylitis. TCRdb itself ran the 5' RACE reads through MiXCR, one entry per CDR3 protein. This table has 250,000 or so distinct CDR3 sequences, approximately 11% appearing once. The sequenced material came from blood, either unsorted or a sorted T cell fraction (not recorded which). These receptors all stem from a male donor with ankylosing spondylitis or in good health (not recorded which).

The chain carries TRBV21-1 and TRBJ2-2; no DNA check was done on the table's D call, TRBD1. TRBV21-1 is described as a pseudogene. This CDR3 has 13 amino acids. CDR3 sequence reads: CASNPSGIGELFF. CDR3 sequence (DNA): TGTGCCAGCAATCCTTCGGGAATCGGGGAGCTGTTTTTT.

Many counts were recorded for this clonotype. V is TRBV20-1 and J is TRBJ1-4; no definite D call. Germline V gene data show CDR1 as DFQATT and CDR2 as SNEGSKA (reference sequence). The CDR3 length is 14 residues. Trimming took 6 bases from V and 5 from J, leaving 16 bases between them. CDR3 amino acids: CSARVGSGNEKLFF. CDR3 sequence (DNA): TGCAGTGCCCGGGTGGGGTCCGGGAATGAAAAACTGTTTTTT.

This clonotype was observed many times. This CDR3 is CSVGVLGGAGGYTF. The CDR3 DNA follows: TGCAGCGTTGGGGTCCTCGGGGGAGCAGGCGGCTACACCTTC. This chain joins TRBV29-1 and TRBJ1-2; possibly TRBD1 for D (5 bases). Trimming shortened V by 4 bases and J by 8 bases, and 20 bases separated the two germline ends. The CDR3 is made up of 14 amino acids. Germline V lookup: CDR1 SQVTM, CDR2 ANQGSEA.

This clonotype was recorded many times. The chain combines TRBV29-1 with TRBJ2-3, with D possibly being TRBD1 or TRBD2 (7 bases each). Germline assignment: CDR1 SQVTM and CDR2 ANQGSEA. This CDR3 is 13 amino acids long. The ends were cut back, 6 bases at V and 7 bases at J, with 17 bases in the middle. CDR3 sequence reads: CSVDQGGRNTQYF. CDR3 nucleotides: TGCAGCGTCGATCAGGGGGGGCGAAATACGCAGTATTTT.

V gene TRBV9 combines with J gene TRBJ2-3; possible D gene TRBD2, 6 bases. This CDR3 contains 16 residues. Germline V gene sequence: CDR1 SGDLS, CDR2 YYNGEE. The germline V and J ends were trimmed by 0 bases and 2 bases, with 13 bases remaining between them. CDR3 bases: TGTGCCAGCAGCGTAGGAGTGGGGGGATCCACAGATACGCAGTATTTT. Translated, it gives CASSVGVGGSTDTQYF. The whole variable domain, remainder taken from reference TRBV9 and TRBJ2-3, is DSGVTQTPKHLITATGQRVTLRCSPRSGDLSVYWYQQSLDQGLQFLIQYYNGEERAKGNILERFSAQQFPDLHSELNLSSLELGDSALYFCASSVGVGGSTDTQYFGPGTRLTVL.

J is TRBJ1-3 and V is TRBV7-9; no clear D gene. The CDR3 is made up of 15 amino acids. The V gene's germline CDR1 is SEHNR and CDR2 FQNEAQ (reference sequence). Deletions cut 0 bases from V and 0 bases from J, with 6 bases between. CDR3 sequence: CASSLAAVSGNTIYF. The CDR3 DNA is TGTGCCAGCAGCTTAGCGGCAGTCTCTGGAAACACCATATATTTT.

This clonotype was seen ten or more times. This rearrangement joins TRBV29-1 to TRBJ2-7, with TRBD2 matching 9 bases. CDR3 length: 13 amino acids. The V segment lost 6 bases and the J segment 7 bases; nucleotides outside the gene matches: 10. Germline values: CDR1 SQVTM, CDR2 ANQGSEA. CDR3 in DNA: TGCAGCGTCCACTTCGGACTAGCGCGAGAGCAGTACTTC. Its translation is CSVHFGLAREQYF.

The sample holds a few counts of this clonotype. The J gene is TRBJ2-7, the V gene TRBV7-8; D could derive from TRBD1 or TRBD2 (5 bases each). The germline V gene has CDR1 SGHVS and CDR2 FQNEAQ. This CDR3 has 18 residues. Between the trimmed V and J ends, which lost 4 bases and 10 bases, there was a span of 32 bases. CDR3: CASSSPRWGRNNPRGQYF. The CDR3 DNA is TGTGCCAGCAGCTCCCCGCGCTGGGGGAGAAATAATCCTAGAGGACAGTACTTC.

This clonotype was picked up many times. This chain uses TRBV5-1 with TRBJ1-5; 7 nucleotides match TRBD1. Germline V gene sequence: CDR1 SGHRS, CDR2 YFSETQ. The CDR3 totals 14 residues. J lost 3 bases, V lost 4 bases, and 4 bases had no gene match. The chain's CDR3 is CASSPGQDNQPQHF. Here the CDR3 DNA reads TGCGCCAGCAGCCCCGGACAGGACAATCAGCCCCAGCATTTT.

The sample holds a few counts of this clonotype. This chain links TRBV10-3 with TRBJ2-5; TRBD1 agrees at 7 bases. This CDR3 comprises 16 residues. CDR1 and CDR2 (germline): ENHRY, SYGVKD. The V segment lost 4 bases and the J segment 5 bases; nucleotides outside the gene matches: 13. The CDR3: CAISGSGEGAQETQYF. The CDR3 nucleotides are TGTGCCATCAGTGGATCGGGCGAGGGGGCGCAGGAGACCCAGTACTTC.

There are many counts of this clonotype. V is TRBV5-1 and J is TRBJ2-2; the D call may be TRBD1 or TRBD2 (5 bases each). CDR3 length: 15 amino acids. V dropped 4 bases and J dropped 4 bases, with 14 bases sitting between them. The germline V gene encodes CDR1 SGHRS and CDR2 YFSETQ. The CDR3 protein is CASSLAGFGTGELFF. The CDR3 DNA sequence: TGCGCCAGCAGCCTAGCAGGGTTCGGCACCGGGGAGCTGTTTTTT.

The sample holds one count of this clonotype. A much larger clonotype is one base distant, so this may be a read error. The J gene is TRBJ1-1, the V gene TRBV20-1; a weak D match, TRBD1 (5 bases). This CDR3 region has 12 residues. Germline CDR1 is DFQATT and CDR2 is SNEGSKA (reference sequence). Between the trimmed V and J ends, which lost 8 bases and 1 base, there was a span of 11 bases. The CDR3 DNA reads TGCAGTACGCGGGACCCGAACACTGAAGCTTTCTTT. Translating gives CSTRDPNTEAFF.

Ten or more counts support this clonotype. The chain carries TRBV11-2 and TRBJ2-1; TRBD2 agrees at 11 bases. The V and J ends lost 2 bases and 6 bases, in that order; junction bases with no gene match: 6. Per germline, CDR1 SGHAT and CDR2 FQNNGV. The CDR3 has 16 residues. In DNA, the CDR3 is TGTGCCAGCAGCTTATTTCGCCTAGCGGGGGGCAATGAGCAGTTCTTC. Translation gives CASSLFRLAGGNEQFF.

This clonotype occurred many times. This CDR3 is CASSQEIAATDTQYF. In DNA, the CDR3 is TGCGCCAGCAGCCAAGAGATAGCGGCCACAGATACGCAGTATTTT. The rearrangement links TRBV4-1 to TRBJ2-3, with D possibly matching TRBD2 (6 bases). This CDR3 contains 15 residues. V gave up 0 bases and J gave up 2 bases, with 9 bases separating them. Looked up from germline, CDR1 is MGHRA and CDR2 is YSYEKL.

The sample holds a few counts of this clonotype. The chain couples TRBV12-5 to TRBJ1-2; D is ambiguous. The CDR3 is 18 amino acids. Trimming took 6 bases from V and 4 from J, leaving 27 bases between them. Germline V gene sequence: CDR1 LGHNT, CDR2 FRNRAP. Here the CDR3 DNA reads TGTGCTAGTGGCCCCTCCACGGGCAGGAAAAGACTTGGCTATGGCTACACCTTC. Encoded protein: CASGPSTGRKRLGYGYTF.

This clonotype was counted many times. CDR3 nucleotides: TGTGCCAGTAGTATAACCGGGACAGGGCTTAATGAGCAGTTCTTC. Translating it yields CASSITGTGLNEQFF. The chain joins TRBV19 to TRBJ2-1; 9 bases line up with TRBD1. CDR1 and CDR2 (germline): LNHDA, SQIVND (reference sequence). This CDR3 is built from 15 residues. The V segment lost 2 bases and the J segment 7 bases; nucleotides outside the gene matches: 6. Supplemented by reference TRBV19 and TRBJ2-1, the full variable domain reads DGGITQSPKYLFRKEGQNVTLSCEQNLNHDAMYWYRQDPGQGLRLIYYSQIVNDFQKGDIAEGYSVSREKKESFPLTVTSAQKNPTAFYLCASSITGTGLNEQFFGPGTRLTVL.

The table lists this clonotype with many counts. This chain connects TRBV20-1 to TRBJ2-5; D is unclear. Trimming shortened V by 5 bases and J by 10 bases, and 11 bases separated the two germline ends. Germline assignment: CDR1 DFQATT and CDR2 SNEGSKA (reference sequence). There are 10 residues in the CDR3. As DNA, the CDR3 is TGCAGTGCTCTAACCCCGGTCCAGTACTTC. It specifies CSALTPVQYF.

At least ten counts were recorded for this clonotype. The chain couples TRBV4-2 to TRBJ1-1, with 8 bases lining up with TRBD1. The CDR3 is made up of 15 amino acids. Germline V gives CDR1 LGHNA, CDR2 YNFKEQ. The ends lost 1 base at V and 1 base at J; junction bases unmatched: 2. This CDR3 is CASSQAGGENTEAFF. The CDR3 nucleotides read TGTGCCAGCAGCCAAGCAGGGGGCGAGAACACTGAAGCTTTCTTT.

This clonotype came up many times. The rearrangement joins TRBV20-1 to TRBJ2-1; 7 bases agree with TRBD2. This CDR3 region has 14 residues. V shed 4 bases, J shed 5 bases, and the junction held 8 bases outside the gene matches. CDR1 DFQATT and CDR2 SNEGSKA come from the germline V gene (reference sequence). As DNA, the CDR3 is TGCAGTGCTAAATGGGAGGGCCTCGACAATGAGCAGTTCTTC. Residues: CSAKWEGLDNEQFF.

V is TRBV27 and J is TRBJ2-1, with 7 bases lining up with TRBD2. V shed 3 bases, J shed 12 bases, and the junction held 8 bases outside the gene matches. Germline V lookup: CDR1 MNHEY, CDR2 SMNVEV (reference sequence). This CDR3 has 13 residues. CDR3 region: CASSLARLAPQFF. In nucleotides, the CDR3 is TGTGCCAGCAGTTTGGCCCGACTAGCCCCGCAGTTCTTC.

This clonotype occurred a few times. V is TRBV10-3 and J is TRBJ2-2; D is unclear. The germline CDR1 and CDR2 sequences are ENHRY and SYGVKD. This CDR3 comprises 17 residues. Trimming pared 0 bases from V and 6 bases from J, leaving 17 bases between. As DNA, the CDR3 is TGTGCCATCAGTGAGTCTGGACCGTTAACTCTAGCCGGGGAGCTGTTTTTT. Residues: CAISESGPLTLAGELFF.

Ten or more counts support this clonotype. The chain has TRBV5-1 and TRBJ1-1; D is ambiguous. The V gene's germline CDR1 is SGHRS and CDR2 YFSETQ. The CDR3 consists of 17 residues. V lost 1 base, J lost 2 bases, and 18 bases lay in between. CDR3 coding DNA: TGCGCCAGCAGCTTGTTCGTGTTAGCAGAGGGAAACACTGAAGCTTTCTTT. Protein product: CASSLFVLAEGNTEAFF.

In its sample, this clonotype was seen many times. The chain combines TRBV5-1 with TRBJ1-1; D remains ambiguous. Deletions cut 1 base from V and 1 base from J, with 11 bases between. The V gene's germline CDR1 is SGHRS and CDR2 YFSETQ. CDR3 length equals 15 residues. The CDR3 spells CASSLSTAGNTEAFF. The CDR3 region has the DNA TGCGCCAGCAGCTTGTCCACCGCAGGGAACACTGAAGCTTTCTTT.

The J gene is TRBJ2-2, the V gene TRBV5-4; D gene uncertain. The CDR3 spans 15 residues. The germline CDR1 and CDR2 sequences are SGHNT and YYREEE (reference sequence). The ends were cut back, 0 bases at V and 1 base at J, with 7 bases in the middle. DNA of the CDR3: TGTGCCAGCAGCTTGGGACCTCTGAACACCGGGGAGCTGTTTTTT. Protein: CASSLGPLNTGELFF.

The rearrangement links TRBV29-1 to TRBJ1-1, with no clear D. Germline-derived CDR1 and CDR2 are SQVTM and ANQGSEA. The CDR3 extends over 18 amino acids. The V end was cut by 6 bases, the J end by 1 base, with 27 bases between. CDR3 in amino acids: CSVLPRGGGFMTNTEAFF. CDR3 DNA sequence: TGCAGCGTCCTACCGCGGGGAGGAGGCTTTATGACGAACACTGAAGCTTTCTTT.

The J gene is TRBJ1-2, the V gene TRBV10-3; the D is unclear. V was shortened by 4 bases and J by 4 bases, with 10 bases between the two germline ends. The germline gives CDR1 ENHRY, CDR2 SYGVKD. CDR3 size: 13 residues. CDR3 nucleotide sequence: TGTGCCATCAGTGTCGAGACGGTCTATGGCTACACCTTC. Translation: CAISVETVYGYTF.

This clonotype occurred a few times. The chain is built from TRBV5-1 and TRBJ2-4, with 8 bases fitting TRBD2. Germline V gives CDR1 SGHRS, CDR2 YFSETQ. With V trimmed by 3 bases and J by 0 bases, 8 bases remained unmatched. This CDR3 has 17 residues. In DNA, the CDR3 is TGCGCCAGCAGCTCGGGTTCTAGCGGGCTAGCCAAAAACATTCAGTACTTC. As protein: CASSSGSSGLAKNIQYF.